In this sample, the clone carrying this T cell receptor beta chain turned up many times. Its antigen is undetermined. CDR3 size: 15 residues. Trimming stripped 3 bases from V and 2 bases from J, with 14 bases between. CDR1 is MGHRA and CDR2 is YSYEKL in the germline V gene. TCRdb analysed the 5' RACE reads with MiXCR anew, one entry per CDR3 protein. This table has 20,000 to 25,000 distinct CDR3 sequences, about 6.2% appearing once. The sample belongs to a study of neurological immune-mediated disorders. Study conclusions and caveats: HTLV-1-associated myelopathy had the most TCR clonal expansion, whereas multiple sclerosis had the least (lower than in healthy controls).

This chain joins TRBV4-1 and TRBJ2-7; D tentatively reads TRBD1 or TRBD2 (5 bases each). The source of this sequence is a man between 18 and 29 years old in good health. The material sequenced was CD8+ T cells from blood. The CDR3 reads CASSHLRDPPYEQYF. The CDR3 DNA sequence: TGCGCCAGCAGCCACTTACGGGACCCTCCCTACGAGCAGTACTTC.